These 4 T cell receptor beta chains were all obtained from the same sample, sequenced in a study of cytomegalovirus exposure and HLA in healthy donors (dated by TCRdb to 2016 to 2017). Library prep was done by the immunoSEQ multiplex PCR assay. The multiplex PCR relied on a mix of 60 forward primers for TCR Vbeta segments and 13 reverse primers for TCR Jbeta segments. TCRdb stores this immuneACCESS table with in-frame sequences only. Part of the clones is absent; in the studies checked, under half of the shortfall reflects unresolved V genes, and no reason is known for the rest. This sample lists over 150,000 clones; about four fifths were detected once. Clones ranked in the top ten supply around 11% of the sample. The sample comprised PBMCs. Receptors originate from a man aged 45-65 years in good health and CMV-seropositive.

V gene TRBV19 combines with J gene TRBJ2-3, with D uncertain. Trimming removed 3 bases from V and 6 bases from J, with 7 bases in between. This CDR3 spans 12 amino acids. The germline gives CDR1 LNHDA, CDR2 SQIVND (reference sequence). DNA for the CDR3: TGTGCCAGTAGTATCTCGTCGGATACGCAGTATTTT. This gives the protein CASSISSDTQYF.

CDR3: CASSLGTEEWSSNGYTF. DNA for the CDR3: TGTGCCAGCAGTCTCGGGACAGAGGAATGGTCTAGTAATGGCTACACCTTC. V usage is TRBV2 and J usage is TRBJ1-2, with 7 positions matching TRBD1. The J segment lost 6 bases and the V segment lost 5 bases, leaving 18 bases of the junction unmatched. Germline CDR1 SNHLY, CDR2 FYNNEI. The CDR3 sequence is 17 residues long.

The chain is built from TRBV19 and TRBJ1-2; D remains unclear. The CDR3 spans 14 residues. Deletions cut 3 bases from V and 10 bases from J, with 18 bases between. From germline, CDR1 is LNHDA and CDR2 SQIVND (reference sequence). CDR3 in amino acids: CASSIGAESSDYTF. CDR3 coding DNA: TGTGCCAGTAGTATCGGTGCGGAGAGCTCGGACTACACCTTC.

In the case of this clone: Mismatch with germline at one junction end may stem from a read error. V is TRBV7-9 and J is TRBJ2-7, with D tentatively TRBD2 (5 bases). CDR1 SEHNR and CDR2 FQNEAQ come from the germline V gene (reference sequence). The length of the CDR3 is 12 residues. As DNA, the CDR3 is TGTGCCAGCAGCTTAGCGCTGGAATCGGGGAACTTC. As protein: CASSLALESGNF.